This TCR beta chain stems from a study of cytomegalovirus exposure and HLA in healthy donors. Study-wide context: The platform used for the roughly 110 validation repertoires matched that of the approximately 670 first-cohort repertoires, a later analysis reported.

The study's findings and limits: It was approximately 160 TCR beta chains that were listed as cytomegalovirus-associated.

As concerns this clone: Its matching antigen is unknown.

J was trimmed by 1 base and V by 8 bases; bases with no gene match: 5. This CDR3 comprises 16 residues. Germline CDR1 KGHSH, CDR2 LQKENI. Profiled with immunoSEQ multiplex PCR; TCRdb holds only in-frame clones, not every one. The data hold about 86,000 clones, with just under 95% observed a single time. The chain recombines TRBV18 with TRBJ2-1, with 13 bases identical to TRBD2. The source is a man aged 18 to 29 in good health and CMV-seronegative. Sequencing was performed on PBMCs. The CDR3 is CASAKLAGGSYNEQFF. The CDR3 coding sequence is TGTGCCAGCGCCAAACTAGCGGGAGGGTCCTACAATGAGCAGTTCTTC. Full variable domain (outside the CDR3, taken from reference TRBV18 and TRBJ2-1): NAGVMQNPRHLVRRRGQEARLRCSPMKGHSHVYWYRQLPEEGLKFMVYLQKENIIDESGMPKERFSAEFPKEGPSILRIQQVVRGDSAAYFCASAKLAGGSYNEQFFGPGTRLTVL.